A single sample is the source of the 24 T cell receptor beta chains below, sequenced in a study of tumor and adjacent non-tumor tissue in lung cancer. TCRbeta libraries were built with three rounds of nested PCR, modified from ARM-PCR. From the multiplex PCR reads, TCRdb called clonotypes with MiXCR, one entry per CDR3 protein. The table records tens of thousands of distinct CDR3 sequences, more than 55% of them present only once. No cell sorting was done before RNA was extracted from the tissue. The normal lung tissue was taken more than 3 cm from the tumor edge. Sequencing was carried out using distant non-tumor lung tissue. The receptors originated from a man aged 70 or older with non-small cell lung cancer.

Concerning this clonotype itself: Sequence at one end of the junction differs from germline and may be a read error. This rearrangement joins TRBV11-2 to TRBJ2-3; TRBD2 might be the D (6 bases). CDR3 length equals 16 residues. Looked up from germline, CDR1 is SGHAT and CDR2 is FQNNGV. Here the CDR3 DNA reads TGTGTCAGCAGCTCCCTTAGCGGCCTTAGCACAGATACGAAGTATTTT. As protein: CVSSSLSGLSTDTKYF.

This clonotype was detected a few times. This chain uses TRBV30 with TRBJ1-2, with a possible D match to TRBD1 (6 bases). V was shortened by 0 bases and J by 5 bases, with 10 bases between the two germline ends. Germline V gene data show CDR1 as GTSNPN and CDR2 as SVGIG (reference sequence). This CDR3 spans 13 amino acids. The CDR3: CAWSVIQGYGYTF. CDR3 coding DNA: TGTGCCTGGAGTGTAATTCAGGGGTATGGCTACACCTTC.

Comment on this clonotype: No conserved phenylalanine or tryptophan is present at the end of the CDR3, so a read error is the likely explanation. It is unclear where the CDR3 begins or ends on the DNA, so no DNA is shown, and the CDR3 is as TCRdb lists it. The gene calls are TRBV6-5 and TRBJ2-5. From its first to its last residue, the CDR3 has 13 amino acids. Germline values: CDR1 MNHEY, CDR2 SVGAGI. The CDR3 sequence: CASTYGVTGTQYL.

This clonotype has more than one count but fewer than ten. V is TRBV5-1 and J is TRBJ2-5; D gene ambiguous. The CDR3 is 15 residues long. V lost 0 bases to trimming and J lost 2 bases, with 11 bases between them. The V gene's germline CDR1 is SGHRS and CDR2 YFSETQ. CDR3 loop: CASSLAALPQETQYF. The CDR3 DNA follows: TGCGCCAGCAGCTTGGCTGCCTTACCTCAAGAGACCCAGTACTTC.

This clonotype was recorded many times. This sequence joins TRBV5-1 and TRBJ1-2, with TRBD1 as a possible D gene (6 bases). V lost 3 bases, J lost 4 bases, and 10 bases lay in between. This CDR3 has 13 amino acids. Germline values: CDR1 SGHRS, CDR2 YFSETQ. CDR3 DNA: TGCGCCAGCAGCTCAGCACAGGGCTATGGCTACACCTTC. Translated: CASSSAQGYGYTF. Full variable domain (rest looked up from reference TRBV5-1 and TRBJ1-2): KAGVTQTPRYLIKTRGQQVTLSCSPISGHRSVSWYQQTPGQGLQFLFEYFSETQRNKGNFPGRFSGRQFSNSRSEMNVSTLELGDSALYLCASSSAQGYGYTFGSGTRLTVV.

This clonotype has at least ten counts. This CDR3 reads CASSRQGAYQPQHF. The CDR3 DNA reads as TGTGCCAGCAGCCGGCAGGGAGCGTATCAGCCCCAGCATTTT. The chain is built from TRBV28 and TRBJ1-5, with D perhaps matching TRBD1 (5 bases). The germline V gene has CDR1 MDHEN and CDR2 SYDVKM. With 6 bases removed from V and 5 bases from J, the gap between germline ends came to 14 bases. This CDR3 region has 14 residues.

Concerning this clonotype: This may arise from a read error, as a much more abundant clone is one base away. The chain employs TRBV12-3 or TRBV12-4 and TRBJ2-7; D perhaps matches TRBD2 (6 bases). The length of the CDR3 is 13 residues. The CDR3 DNA reads as TGTGTCAGCAGCCCCTTGGGAGGCTACGAGCAGTACTTC. This translates into CVSSPLGGYEQYF.

A remark on this clonotype: Relative to the germline gene, one junction end is altered; a read error may explain this. The rearrangement links TRBV6-1 to TRBJ1-2; D might be TRBD1 (5 bases). Germline V gene lookup returns CDR1 MNHNS and CDR2 SASEGT. CDR3 size: 15 residues. The CDR3 region is CASSGMAGPYSGYIF. DNA of the CDR3: TGTGCCAGCAGTGGAATGGCAGGGCCATATAGTGGCTACATCTTC.

This clonotype was recorded only once. The chain carries TRBV28 and TRBJ2-6; D is possibly TRBD2 (5 bases). The CDR3 spans 17 residues. Germline assignment: CDR1 MDHEN and CDR2 SYDVKM. V was pared by 5 bases and J by 1 base, with 15 bases between. The CDR3 region is CASSLERRRSGANVLTF. In DNA form, the CDR3 reads TGTGCCAGCAGTCTCGAGCGGCGCCGATCTGGGGCCAACGTCCTGACTTTC.

Comments on this clonotype: It may be a read error: a sequence one base away is much more abundant. The CDR3 DNA reads TGCAGTGCCCCAGACCGGTCAGTCACTAGCACAGATACGCAGTATTTT. This encodes CSAPDRSVTSTDTQYF. V gene TRBV20-1 combines with J gene TRBJ2-3; D not certain. CDR1 is DFQATT, CDR2 SNEGSKA, per germline (reference sequence). CDR3 size: 16 residues. V was shortened by 6 bases and J by 0 bases, with 19 bases between the two germline ends.

With respect to this clonotype: Mismatch with germline at one junction end may stem from a read error. The V and J genes are TRBV5-1 and TRBJ2-2; 8 nucleotides align to TRBD1. The CDR3 covers 15 residues. The germline V gene has CDR1 SGHRS and CDR2 YFSETQ. This chain's CDR3 is CASIWMAGGTGELFF. In DNA, the CDR3 is TGCGCCAGCATCTGGATGGCAGGGGGCACCGGGGAGTTGTTTTTT.

This rearrangement joins TRBV28 to TRBJ1-2; 8 bases map to TRBD1. The germline V gene encodes CDR1 MDHEN and CDR2 SYDVKM. The V and J ends lost 6 bases and 4 bases, in that order; junction bases with no gene match: 13. The CDR3 consists of 16 residues. The CDR3 sequence is CASSPGGTGSSYGYTF. In DNA, the CDR3 is TGTGCCAGCAGCCCAGGCGGGACAGGCTCTAGCTATGGCTACACCTTC.

A remark on this clonotype: This clone may be a read error of a much larger clone one base away. The chain combines TRBV24-1 with TRBJ2-5; D may be TRBD2 (5 bases). The CDR3 has 13 amino acids. Germline lookup yields CDR1 KGHDR and CDR2 SFDVKD. The CDR3, as DNA: TGTGTCACCAGTGAAGTAGCGTTAGGGACCCAGTACTTC. Its protein product is CVTSEVALGTQYF.

This clonotype is a singleton in its sample. One end of the junction is discordant with germline, which a read error may explain. The rearrangement joins TRBV7-9 to TRBJ1-2; the D is unclear. Per the germline V gene, CDR1 is SEHNR and CDR2 is FQNEAQ (reference sequence). This CDR3 has 12 amino acids. The CDR3 here is CASNLYPQGYTF. For the CDR3, the DNA is TGTGCCAGCAACTTATATCCCCAGGGCTACACCTTC.

This clonotype has just a few counts. The chain combines TRBV6-5 with TRBJ1-1, with D unclear. With 0 bases removed from V and 7 bases from J, the gap between germline ends came to 12 bases. This CDR3 region has 14 residues. CDR1 and CDR2 from the germline V gene are MNHEY and SVGAGI. The DNA for the CDR3 is TGTGCCAGCAGTTACTCGCCGGAACAGAGTGAAGCTTTCTTT. As protein: CASSYSPEQSEAFF.

Notes on this clonotype: An end of the junction differs from the germline gene, which may be a read error. This chain uses TRBV29-1 with TRBJ2-5, with TRBD2 as a possible D gene (5 bases). In germline, CDR1 is SQVTM, CDR2 ANQGSEA. CDR3 size: 11 residues. The CDR3 protein is CSGGERESQYF. For the CDR3, the DNA is TGCAGCGGTGGGGAGCGAGAGAGCCAGTACTTC.

A note on this clonotype: A read error may explain this, as a much larger clone is one base away. V gene TRBV14 combines with J gene TRBJ2-3, with TRBD2 matching over 11 bases. The CDR3 covers 16 residues. Germline assignment: CDR1 SGHDN and CDR2 FVKESK. The CDR3 loop is CGSSPTSGGRTDTQYF. The CDR3 coding sequence is TGTGGCAGCAGCCCAACTAGCGGGGGAAGGACAGATACGCAGTATTTT.

This clonotype was recorded at least ten times. The chain links TRBV7-2 to TRBJ2-5, with 7 bases aligning to TRBD2. Germline CDR1 SGHTA, CDR2 FQGNSA. With 5 bases clipped from V and 5 bases from J, the junction kept 8 bases outside the gene matches. The CDR3 sequence is 14 residues long. This CDR3 is CASSRSGNSETQYF. The CDR3 DNA sequence: TGTGCCAGCAGCCGAAGCGGGAATTCGGAGACCCAGTACTTC.

Regarding this clonotype: Relative to the germline gene, one junction end is altered; a read error may explain this. The J gene is TRBJ2-1, the V gene TRBV5-1, with TRBD2 matching over 9 bases. Germline assignment: CDR1 SGHRS and CDR2 YFSETQ. The CDR3 runs to 15 residues. CDR3 loop: CASSSRTSAVSEEFF. CDR3 DNA sequence: TGCGCCAGCAGCTCCCGGACTAGCGCCGTCAGTGAGGAGTTCTTC.

As concerns this clonotype: The germline gene is not matched at one end of the junction; a read error may be the cause. The V and J genes are TRBV11-2 and TRBJ2-1; perhaps D is TRBD1 or TRBD2 (5 bases each). This CDR3 spans 15 amino acids. CDR1 is SGHAT and CDR2 is FQNNGV in the germline V gene. The CDR3 bases are TGTGCCGGCAGCTTAGAGGGGCAGTCTCACAATGAGCAGTTCTTC. It specifies CAGSLEGQSHNEQFF.

As for this clonotype: The conserved closing phenylalanine or tryptophan is absent in this CDR3, likely reflecting a read error. J is TRBJ2-2 and V is TRBV13; D uncertain. The germline CDR1 and CDR2 sequences are PRHDT and FYEKMQ (reference sequence). The CDR3 has 12 residues. CDR3 amino acids: CASSLGTGELFS. The CDR3 DNA reads TGTGCGAGCAGCTTAGGAACCGGGGAGCTGTTTTCT.

This clonotype has more than one count but fewer than ten. V and J are TRBV19 and TRBJ2-7; D could derive from TRBD1 or TRBD2 (5 bases each). Germline values: CDR1 LNHDA, CDR2 SQIVND (reference sequence). The CDR3 runs 14 residues. V lost 5 bases, J lost 3 bases, and 14 bases lay in between. The CDR3, as DNA: TGTGCCAGTAGTGTACCGGGACGGCGCTACGAGCAGTACTTC. It yields the protein CASSVPGRRYEQYF.

As to this clonotype: A much larger clone differs by one base, so this may be a read error. J is TRBJ2-7 and V is TRBV5-1; D not certain. CDR1 is SGHRS, CDR2 YFSETQ, per germline. The CDR3 has 12 residues. DNA for the CDR3: TGCGTCAGCAGCCTCCTCCTGACTCTCCTACACTTC. Translation gives CVSSLLLTLLHF.

This clonotype has only a few counts. This may come from a read error, since a much larger clone is one base off. This CDR3 is CASSQDRGLLSSPLHF. The CDR3 DNA reads TGCGCCAGCAGCCAAGATCGGGGGCTGTTGAGTTCACCCCTCCACTTT. The chain couples TRBV4-1 to TRBJ1-6; tentative D call: TRBD1 (6 bases). The germline V and J ends were trimmed by 0 bases and 9 bases, with 15 bases remaining between them. CDR3 length equals 16 residues. Germline values: CDR1 MGHRA, CDR2 YSYEKL.